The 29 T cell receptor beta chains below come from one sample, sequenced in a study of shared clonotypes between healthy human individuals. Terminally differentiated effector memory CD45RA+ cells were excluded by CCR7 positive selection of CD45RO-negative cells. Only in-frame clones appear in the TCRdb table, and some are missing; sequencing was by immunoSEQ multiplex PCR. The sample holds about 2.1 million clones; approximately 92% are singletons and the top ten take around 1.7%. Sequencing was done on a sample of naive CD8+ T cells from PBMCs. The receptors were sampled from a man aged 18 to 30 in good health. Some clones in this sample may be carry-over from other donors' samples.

The CDR3 DNA sequence: TGTGCCAGCAGCGATAGGACTAGCCGAATCGACAATGAGCAGTTCTTC. As protein: CASSDRTSRIDNEQFF. V and J are TRBV2 and TRBJ2-1; 8 positions match TRBD2. The CDR3 is 16 residues long. The germline V gene has CDR1 SNHLY and CDR2 FYNNEI. The J segment lost 5 bases and the V segment lost 6 bases, leaving 12 bases of the junction unmatched.

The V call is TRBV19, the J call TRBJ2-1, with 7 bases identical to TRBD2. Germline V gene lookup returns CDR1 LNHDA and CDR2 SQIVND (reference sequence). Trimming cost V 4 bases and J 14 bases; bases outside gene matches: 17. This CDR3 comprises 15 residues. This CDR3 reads CASSTSSGEGLVEFF. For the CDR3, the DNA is TGTGCCAGTAGTACCTCCTCCGGGGAGGGCCTCGTTGAGTTCTTC.

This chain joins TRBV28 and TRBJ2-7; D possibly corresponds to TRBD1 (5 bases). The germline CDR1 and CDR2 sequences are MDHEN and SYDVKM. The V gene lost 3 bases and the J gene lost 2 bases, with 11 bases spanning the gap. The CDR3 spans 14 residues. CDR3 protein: CASSFKDITYEQYF. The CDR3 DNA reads TGTGCCAGCAGTTTCAAGGACATCACCTACGAGCAGTACTTC. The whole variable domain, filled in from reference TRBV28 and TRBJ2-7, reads DVKVTQSSRYLVKRTGEKVFLECVQDMDHENMFWYRQDPGLGLRLIYFSYDVKMKEKGDIPEGYSVSREKKERFSLILESASTNQTSMYLCASSFKDITYEQYFGPGTRLTVT.

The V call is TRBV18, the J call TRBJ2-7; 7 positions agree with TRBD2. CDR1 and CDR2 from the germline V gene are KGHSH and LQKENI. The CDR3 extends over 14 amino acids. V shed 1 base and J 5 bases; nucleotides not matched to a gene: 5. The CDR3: CASSPQSGINEQYF. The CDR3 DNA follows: TGTGCCAGCTCACCACAGAGCGGGATCAACGAGCAGTACTTC.

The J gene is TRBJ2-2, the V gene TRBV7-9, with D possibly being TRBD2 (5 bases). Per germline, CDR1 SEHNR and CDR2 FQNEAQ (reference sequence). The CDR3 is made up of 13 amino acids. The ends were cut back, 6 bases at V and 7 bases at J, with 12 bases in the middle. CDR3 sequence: CASRRSRDGELFF. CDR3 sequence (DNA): TGTGCCAGCAGACGATCCCGGGACGGGGAGCTGTTTTTT. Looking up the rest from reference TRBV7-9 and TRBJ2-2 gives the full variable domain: DTGVSQNPRHKITKRGQNVTFRCDPISEHNRLYWYRQTLGQGPEFLTYFQNEAQLEKSRLLSDRFSAERPKGSFSTLEIQRTEQGDSAMYLCASRRSRDGELFFGEGSRLTVL.

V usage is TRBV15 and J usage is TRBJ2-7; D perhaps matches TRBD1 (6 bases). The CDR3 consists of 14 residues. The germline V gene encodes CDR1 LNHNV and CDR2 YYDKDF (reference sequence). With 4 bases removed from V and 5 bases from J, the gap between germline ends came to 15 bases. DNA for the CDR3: TGTGCCACCAGCAAGAACAGGGTTTCCCACGAGCAGTACTTC. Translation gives CATSKNRVSHEQYF.

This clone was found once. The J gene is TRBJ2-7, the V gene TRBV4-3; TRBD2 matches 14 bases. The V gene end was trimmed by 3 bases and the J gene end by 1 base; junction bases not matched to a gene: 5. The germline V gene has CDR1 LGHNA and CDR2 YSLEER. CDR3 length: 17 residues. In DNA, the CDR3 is TGCGCCAGCAGCCACGGACTAGCGGGAGGTCTGTCCTACGAGCAGTACTTC. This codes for CASSHGLAGGLSYEQYF.

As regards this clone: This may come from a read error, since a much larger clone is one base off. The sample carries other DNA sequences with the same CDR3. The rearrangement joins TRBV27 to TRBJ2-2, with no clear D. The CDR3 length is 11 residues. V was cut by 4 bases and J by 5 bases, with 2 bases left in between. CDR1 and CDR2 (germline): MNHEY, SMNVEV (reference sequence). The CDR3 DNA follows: TGTGCCAGCAGTTCAACCGGGGAGCTGTTTTTT. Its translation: CASSSTGELFF.

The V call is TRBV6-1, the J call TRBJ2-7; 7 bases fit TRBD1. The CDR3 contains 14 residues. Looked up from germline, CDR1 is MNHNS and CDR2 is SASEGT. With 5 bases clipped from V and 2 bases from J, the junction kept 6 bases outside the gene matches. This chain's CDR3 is CASSPGQATYEQYF. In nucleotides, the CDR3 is TGTGCCAGCAGTCCTGGACAGGCAACCTACGAGCAGTACTTC.

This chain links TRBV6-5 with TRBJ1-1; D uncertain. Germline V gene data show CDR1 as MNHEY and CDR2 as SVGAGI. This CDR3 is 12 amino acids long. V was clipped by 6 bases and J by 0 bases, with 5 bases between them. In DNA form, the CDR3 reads TGTGCCAGCAGGAACATGAACACTGAAGCTTTCTTT. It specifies CASRNMNTEAFF.

CDR3 protein: CASSLGSTGIDEQYF. The CDR3 bases are TGTGCCAGCAGCTTAGGGTCAACAGGGATTGACGAGCAGTACTTC. The chain links TRBV7-9 to TRBJ2-5; the D gene is possibly TRBD1 (6 bases). The end of the DNA is better explained by TRBJ2-7, so the J call may be wrong. The CDR3 totals 15 residues. In germline, CDR1 is SEHNR, CDR2 FQNEAQ (reference sequence).

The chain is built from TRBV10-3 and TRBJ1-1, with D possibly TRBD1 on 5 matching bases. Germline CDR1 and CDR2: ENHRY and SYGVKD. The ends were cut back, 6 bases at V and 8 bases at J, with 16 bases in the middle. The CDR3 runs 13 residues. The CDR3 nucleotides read TGTGCCATCAGAACTATTACGGGGACCGAAGCTTTCTTT. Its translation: CAIRTITGTEAFF.

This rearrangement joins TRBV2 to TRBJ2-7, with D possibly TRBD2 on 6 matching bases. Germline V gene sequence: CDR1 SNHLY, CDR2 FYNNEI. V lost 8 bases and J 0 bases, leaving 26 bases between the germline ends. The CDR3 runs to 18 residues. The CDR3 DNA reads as TGTGCCAGCGCGAGGAGCCGGGACTCCGTAATTCACTCCTACGAGCAGTACTTC. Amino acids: CASARSRDSVIHSYEQYF.

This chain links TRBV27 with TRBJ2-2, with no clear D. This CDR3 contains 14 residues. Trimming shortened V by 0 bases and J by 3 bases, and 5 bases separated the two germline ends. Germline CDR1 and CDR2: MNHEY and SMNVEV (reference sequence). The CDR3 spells CASSLSQYTGELFF. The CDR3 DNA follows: TGTGCCAGCAGTTTATCACAGTACACCGGGGAGCTGTTTTTT.

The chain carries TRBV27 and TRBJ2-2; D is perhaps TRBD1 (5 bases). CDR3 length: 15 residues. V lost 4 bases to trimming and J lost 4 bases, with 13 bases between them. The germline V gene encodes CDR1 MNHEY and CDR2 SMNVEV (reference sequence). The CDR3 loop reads CASSYYSGPTGELFF. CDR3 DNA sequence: TGTGCCAGCAGTTACTATTCAGGGCCCACCGGGGAGCTGTTTTTT.

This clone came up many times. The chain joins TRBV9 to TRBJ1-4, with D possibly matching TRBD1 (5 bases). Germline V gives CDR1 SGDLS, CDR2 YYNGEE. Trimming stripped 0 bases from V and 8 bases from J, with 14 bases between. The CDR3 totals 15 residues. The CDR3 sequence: CASSVAGGMGEKLFF. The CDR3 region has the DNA TGTGCCAGCAGCGTAGCCGGGGGTATGGGAGAAAAACTGTTTTTT.

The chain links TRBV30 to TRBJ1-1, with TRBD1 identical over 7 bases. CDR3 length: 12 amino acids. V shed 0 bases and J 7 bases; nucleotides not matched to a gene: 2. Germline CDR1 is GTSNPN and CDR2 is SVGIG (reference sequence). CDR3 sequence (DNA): TGTGCCTGGAGTGTAACAGGGGTTGAAGCTTTCTTT. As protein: CAWSVTGVEAFF.

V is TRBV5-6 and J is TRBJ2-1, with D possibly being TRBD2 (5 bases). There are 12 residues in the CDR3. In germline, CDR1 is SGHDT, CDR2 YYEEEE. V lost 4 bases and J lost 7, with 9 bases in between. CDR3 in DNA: TGTGCCAGCAGCGGACTTCGTAATGAGCAGTTCTTC. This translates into CASSGLRNEQFF.

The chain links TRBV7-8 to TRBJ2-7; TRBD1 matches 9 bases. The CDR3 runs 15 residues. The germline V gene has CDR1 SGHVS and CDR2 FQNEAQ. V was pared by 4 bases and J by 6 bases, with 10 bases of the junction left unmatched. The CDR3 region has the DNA TGTGCCAGCAGCTCCACCGGGACAGGGTATAGCGAGCAGTACTTC. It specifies CASSSTGTGYSEQYF. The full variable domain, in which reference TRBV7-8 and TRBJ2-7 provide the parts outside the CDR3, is GAGVSQSPRYKVAKRGQDVALRCDPISGHVSLFWYQQALGQGPEFLTYFQNEAQLDKSGLPSDRFFAERPEGSVSTLKIQRTQQEDSAVYLCASSSTGTGYSEQYFGPGTRLTVT.

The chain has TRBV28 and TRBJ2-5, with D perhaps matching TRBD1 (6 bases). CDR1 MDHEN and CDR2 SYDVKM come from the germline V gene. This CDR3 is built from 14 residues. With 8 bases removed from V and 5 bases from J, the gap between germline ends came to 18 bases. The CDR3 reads CASGKTGTRETQYF. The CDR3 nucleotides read TGTGCCAGCGGAAAGACCGGGACAAGGGAGACCCAGTACTTC.

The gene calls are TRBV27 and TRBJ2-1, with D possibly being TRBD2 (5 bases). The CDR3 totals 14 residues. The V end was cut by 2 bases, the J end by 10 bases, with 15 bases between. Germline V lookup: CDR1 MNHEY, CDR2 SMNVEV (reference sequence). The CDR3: CASSLGLNLGEQFF. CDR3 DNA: TGTGCCAGCAGTTTAGGACTCAATCTGGGCGAGCAGTTCTTC.

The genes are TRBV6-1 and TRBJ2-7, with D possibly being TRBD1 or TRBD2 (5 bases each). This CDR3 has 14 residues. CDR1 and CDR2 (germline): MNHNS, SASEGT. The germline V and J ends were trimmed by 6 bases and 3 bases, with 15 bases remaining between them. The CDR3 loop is CASSAGTPLYEQYF. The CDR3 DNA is TGTGCCAGCAGCGCCGGGACGCCCCTCTACGAGCAGTACTTC.

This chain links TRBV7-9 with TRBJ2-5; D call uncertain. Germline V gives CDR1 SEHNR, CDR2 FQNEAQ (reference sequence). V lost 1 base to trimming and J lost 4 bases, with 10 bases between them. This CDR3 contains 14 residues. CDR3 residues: CASSLGGFVETQYF. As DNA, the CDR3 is TGTGCCAGCAGCTTAGGCGGCTTCGTAGAGACCCAGTACTTC. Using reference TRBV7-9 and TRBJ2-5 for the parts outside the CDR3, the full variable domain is DTGVSQNPRHKITKRGQNVTFRCDPISEHNRLYWYRQTLGQGPEFLTYFQNEAQLEKSRLLSDRFSAERPKGSFSTLEIQRTEQGDSAMYLCASSLGGFVETQYFGPGTRLLVL.

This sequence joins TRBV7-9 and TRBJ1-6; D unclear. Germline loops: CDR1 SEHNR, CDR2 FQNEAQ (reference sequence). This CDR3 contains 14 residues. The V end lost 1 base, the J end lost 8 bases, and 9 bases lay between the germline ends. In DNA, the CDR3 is TGTGCCAGCAGCTTAGTATCAGGCGATTCACCCCTCCACTTT. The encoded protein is CASSLVSGDSPLHF.

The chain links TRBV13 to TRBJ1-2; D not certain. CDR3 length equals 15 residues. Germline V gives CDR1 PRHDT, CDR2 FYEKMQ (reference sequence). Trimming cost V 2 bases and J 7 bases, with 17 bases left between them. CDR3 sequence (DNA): TGTGCCAGCAGCTTAAGGGCGGAGACTAGGAGTGGCTACACCTTC. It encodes CASSLRAETRSGYTF.

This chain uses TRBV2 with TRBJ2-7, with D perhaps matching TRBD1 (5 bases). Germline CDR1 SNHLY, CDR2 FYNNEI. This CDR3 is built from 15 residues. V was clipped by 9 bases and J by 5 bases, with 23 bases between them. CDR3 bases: TGTGCCAGTGCTTGGACCAGGGAAGGGCATAACGAGCAGTACTTC. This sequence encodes CASAWTREGHNEQYF.

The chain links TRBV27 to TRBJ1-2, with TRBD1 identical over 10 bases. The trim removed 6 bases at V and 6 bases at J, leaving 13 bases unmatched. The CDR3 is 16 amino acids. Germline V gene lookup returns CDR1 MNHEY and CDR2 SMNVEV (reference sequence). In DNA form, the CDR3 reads TGTGCCAGCAGGACAGGGGGCGCCCCCCTTCTTCATGGCTACACCTTC. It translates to CASRTGGAPLLHGYTF.

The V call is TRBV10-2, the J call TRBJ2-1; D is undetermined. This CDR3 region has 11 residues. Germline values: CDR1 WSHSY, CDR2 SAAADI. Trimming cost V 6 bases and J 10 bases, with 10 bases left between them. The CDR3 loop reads CASSPGQEQFF. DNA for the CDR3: TGCGCCAGCAGCCCGGGCCAGGAGCAGTTCTTC.

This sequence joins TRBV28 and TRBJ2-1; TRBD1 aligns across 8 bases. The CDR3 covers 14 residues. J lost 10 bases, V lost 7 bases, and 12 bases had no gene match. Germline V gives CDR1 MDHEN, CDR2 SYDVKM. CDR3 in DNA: TGTGCCAGCACCATATACGGACAGGGAAGCGAGCAGTTCTTC. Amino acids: CASTIYGQGSEQFF.